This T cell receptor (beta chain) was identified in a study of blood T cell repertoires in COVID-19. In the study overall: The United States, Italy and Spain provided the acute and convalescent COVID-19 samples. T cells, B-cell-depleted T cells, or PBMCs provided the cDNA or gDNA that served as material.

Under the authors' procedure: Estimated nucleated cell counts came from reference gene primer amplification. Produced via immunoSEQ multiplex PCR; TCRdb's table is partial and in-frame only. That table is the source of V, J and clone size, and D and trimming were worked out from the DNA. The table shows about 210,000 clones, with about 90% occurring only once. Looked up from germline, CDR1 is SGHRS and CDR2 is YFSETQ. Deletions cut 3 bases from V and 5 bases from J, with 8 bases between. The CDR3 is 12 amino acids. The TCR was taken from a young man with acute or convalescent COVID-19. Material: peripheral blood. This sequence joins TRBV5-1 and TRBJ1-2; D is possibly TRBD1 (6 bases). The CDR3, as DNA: TGCGCCAGCAGCTCGGACAGATATGGCTACACCTTC. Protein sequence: CASSSDRYGYTF.